A selection of T cell receptor beta chains follows, all from one sample in a study of blood T cell repertoires in COVID-19. Some clones are missing from TCRdb's copy, which holds only in-frame ones; the method was immunoSEQ multiplex PCR. The repertoire holds about 230,000 clones, with around 84% as singletons. Material: PBMCs or T cells enriched from blood (not recorded which). These receptor sequences come from a man younger than 35 who had recovered from COVID-19. Each CDR3 is given with its conserved first and last residue. The D gene is left open where the match is weak. Size is omitted from some rows. Given values are once, few, many or a class for expanded clones.

>TRBJ1-4|.|TRBV21-1|.
CASSKEGEVSRSEKLFF
TGTGCCAGCAGCAAAGAGGGAGAGGTTTCTCGTAGTGAAAAACTGTTTTTT
>TRBJ1-1|.|TRBV5-5|few
CASSLITVNTEAFF
TGTGCCAGCAGCTTGATTACAGTCAACACTGAAGCTTTCTTT
>TRBJ1-2|.|TRBV12-3/TRBV12-4|.
CASGLGQGYGYTF
TGTGCCAGCGGCTTGGGACAAGGCTATGGCTACACCTTC
>TRBJ2-1|.|TRBV6-2/TRBV6-3|.
CASSQDSRRNEQFF
TGTGCCAGCAGCCAGGACTCCCGGAGGAATGAGCAGTTCTTC
>TRBJ2-3|TRBD2|TRBV4-1|.
CASSQEGSSGISTDTQYF
TGCGCCAGCAGCCAAGAGGGGTCTAGCGGCATAAGCACAGATACGCAGTATTTT
>TRBJ2-7|TRBD2|TRBV7-8|.
CASSSRTSGSGDEQYF
TGTGCCAGCAGCTCCCGGACTAGCGGGAGCGGTGACGAGCAGTACTTC
>TRBJ1-4|.|TRBV15|.
CATSRNVRNEKLFF
TGTGCCACCAGCAGAAACGTGAGAAATGAAAAACTGTTTTTT
>TRBJ2-7|.|TRBV12-2|.
CASRLIVAERSYEQYF
TGTGCAAGTCGCTTAATAGTAGCGGAGCGCTCCTACGAGCAGTACTTC
>TRBJ2-1|TRBD2|TRBV5-5|.
CASSAPPGLAGYNEQFF
TGTGCCAGCAGCGCACCCCCGGGACTAGCGGGTTACAATGAGCAGTTCTTC
>TRBJ1-5|.|TRBV6-6|.
CASRPNRVVNQPQHF
TGTGCCAGCAGACCCAACAGGGTTGTCAATCAGCCCCAGCATTTT
>TRBJ1-4|TRBD1|TRBV7-6|.
CASSLGQGGEVEKLFF
TGTGCCAGCAGCCTCGGACAGGGAGGGGAGGTTGAAAAACTGTTTTTT
>TRBJ1-2|.|TRBV5-1|once
CASSRRGLDGYTF
TGCGCCAGCAGCCGCAGGGGTCTTGATGGCTACACCTTC
>TRBJ2-7|.|TRBV30|once
CAWSPGTYEQYF
TGTGCCTGGAGTCCAGGCACCTACGAGCAGTACTTC
>TRBJ1-2|.|TRBV7-8|.
CASSPHAGRYGYTF
TGTGCCAGCAGCCCCCACGCGGGGAGATATGGCTACACCTTC
>TRBJ2-5|TRBD1|TRBV7-2|.
CASSLRTGGGETQYF
TGTGCCAGCAGCTTAAGGACAGGGGGCGGAGAGACCCAGTACTTC
>TRBJ1-1|.|TRBV14|.
CASSQGTYTEAFF
TGTGCCAGCAGCCAAGGAACATACACTGAAGCTTTCTTT
>TRBJ1-1|TRBD1|TRBV9|.
CASSVDPGGGSTEAFF
TGTGCCAGCAGCGTAGACCCAGGGGGCGGGAGCACTGAAGCTTTCTTT
>TRBJ1-3|TRBD1|TRBV3-1/TRBV3-2|.
CASSQSPRTGGNTIYF
TGTGCCAGCAGCCAATCTCCAAGGACAGGGGGAAACACCATATATTTT
>TRBJ1-3|TRBD1|TRBV18|.
CASSPFTRLEGANTIYF
TGTGCCAGCTCACCTTTTACACGCCTAGAGGGGGCCAACACCATATATTTT
>TRBJ1-5|TRBD1|TRBV15|.
CATSRGDRGLSQPQHF
TGTGCCACCAGCAGGGGGGACAGGGGGCTGAGTCAGCCCCAGCATTTT
>TRBJ1-5|.|TRBV10-3|.
CAISRWNQPQHF
TGTGCCATCTCCCGGTGGAATCAGCCCCAGCATTTT
>TRBJ2-1|.|TRBV19|.
CASIGYQADEQFF
TGTGCCAGTATTGGCTATCAGGCAGATGAGCAGTTCTTC
>TRBJ1-5|TRBD1|TRBV7-9|.
CASSDGTGPYSNQPQHF
TGTGCCAGCAGCGACGGGACAGGGCCTTATAGCAATCAGCCCCAGCATTTT
>TRBJ1-1|.|TRBV4-1|.
CASSQGARENTEAFF
TGCGCCAGCAGCCAAGGGGCCAGGGAGAACACTGAAGCTTTCTTT
>TRBJ2-2|TRBD2|TRBV19|.
CASSTSGANTGELFF
TGTGCCAGTAGTACCAGCGGGGCGAACACCGGGGAGCTGTTTTTT
>TRBJ2-3|.|TRBV2|.
CASSETVPPVDTQYF
TGTGCCAGCAGTGAAACGGTCCCTCCGGTAGATACGCAGTATTTT
>TRBJ1-1|.|TRBV9|few
CASVPQQGEAFF
TGTGCCAGCGTCCCGCAGCAGGGTGAAGCTTTCTTT
>TRBJ1-1|.|TRBV5-1|.
CASSLQGMDTEAFF
TGCGCCAGCAGCTTGCAGGGTATGGACACTGAAGCTTTCTTT
>TRBJ2-5|.|TRBV7-2|.
CASSQRGIQETQYF
TGTGCCAGCAGCCAAAGGGGGATACAAGAGACCCAGTACTTC
>TRBJ2-3|.|TRBV3-1/TRBV3-2|.
CASSQVVASTDTQYF
TGTGCCAGCAGCCAAGTGGTCGCGTCCACAGATACGCAGTATTTT
>TRBJ2-5|.|TRBV6-4|.
CASPAGLPQETQYF
TGTGCCAGTCCTGCGGGACTGCCCCAAGAGACCCAGTACTTC
>TRBJ1-1|.|TRBV7-9|.
CASINQGNTEAFF
TGTGCCAGCATCAACCAGGGGAACACTGAAGCTTTCTTT
>TRBJ1-6|.|TRBV6-5|.
CATGIGTLHF
TGTGCCACGGGGATCGGGACCCTCCACTTT
>TRBJ2-5|TRBD1|TRBV11-2|.
CASSSLHGQAERGETQYF
TGTGCCAGCAGCTCGTTACATGGACAGGCAGAAAGGGGAGAGACCCAGTACTTC
>TRBJ2-1|TRBD2|TRBV19|.
CASSLWTSGGNEQFF
TGTGCCAGTAGTCTATGGACTAGCGGGGGCAATGAGCAGTTCTTC
>TRBJ2-7|TRBD1|TRBV6-5|.
CASSYRDRVSYEQYF
TGTGCCAGCAGTTACCGGGACAGAGTCTCCTACGAGCAGTACTTC
>TRBJ1-1|TRBD1|TRBV5-1|.
CASSSGQGETEAFF
TGCGCCAGCAGCTCCGGACAGGGGGAGACTGAAGCTTTCTTT
>TRBJ2-7|.|TRBV3-1/TRBV3-2|few
CASSQPPQGEQYF
TGTGCCAGCAGCCAACCCCCCCAGGGAGAGCAGTACTTC
>TRBJ2-7|.|TRBV5-3|.
CARSWEDPYEQYF
TGTGCCAGAAGCTGGGAGGATCCATACGAGCAGTACTTC
>TRBJ1-1|TRBD1|TRBV30|.
CAWSRGTANTEAFF
TGTGCCTGGAGCCGAGGGACAGCGAACACTGAAGCTTTCTTT
>TRBJ2-1|.|TRBV7-2|.
CASSLVGTGNNEQFF
TGTGCCAGCAGCTTAGTGGGGACTGGGAACAATGAGCAGTTCTTC
>TRBJ1-2|.|TRBV20-1|.
CSVTETPGYTF
TGCAGTGTCACAGAAACCCCCGGCTACACCTTC
>TRBJ1-2|TRBD1|TRBV5-6|.
CASSYRTGVVGYTF
TGTGCCAGCAGCTACCGGACAGGGGTAGTTGGCTACACCTTC
>TRBJ2-1|.|TRBV10-3|.
CAISEPTGIQNEQFF
TGTGCCATCAGTGAGCCCACCGGGATACAGAATGAGCAGTTCTTC
>TRBJ1-4|.|TRBV2|few
CASKRGSNEKLFF
TGTGCCAGCAAACGGGGGAGTAATGAAAAACTGTTTTTT
>TRBJ2-2|TRBD2|TRBV5-1|.
CASSRGDTGLVGTGELFF
TGCGCCAGCAGCCGGGGTGATACGGGACTAGTCGGCACCGGGGAGCTGTTTTTT
>TRBJ2-7|.|TRBV11-1|.
CASSGRGIFSYEQYF
TGTGCCAGCAGCGGCCGAGGGATTTTCTCCTACGAGCAGTACTTC
>TRBJ1-3|TRBD1|TRBV6-5|.
CASRGAGTVGNTIYF
TGTGCCAGCAGGGGGGCCGGGACAGTCGGAAACACCATATATTTT